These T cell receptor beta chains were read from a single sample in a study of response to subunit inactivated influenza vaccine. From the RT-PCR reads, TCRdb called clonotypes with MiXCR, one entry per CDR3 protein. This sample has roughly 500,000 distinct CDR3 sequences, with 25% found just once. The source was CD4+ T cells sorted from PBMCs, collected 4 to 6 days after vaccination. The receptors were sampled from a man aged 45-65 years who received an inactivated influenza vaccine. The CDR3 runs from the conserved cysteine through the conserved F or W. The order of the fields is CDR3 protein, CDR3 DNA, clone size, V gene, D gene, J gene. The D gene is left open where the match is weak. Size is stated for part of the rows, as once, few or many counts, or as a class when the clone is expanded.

CASSYSPPVSVAKNIQYF,TGTGCCAGCAGTTACTCTCCCCCAGTCTCTGTAGCCAAAAACATTCAGTACTTC,NA,TRBV6-2/TRBV6-3,NA,TRBJ2-4
CASSYSNWRATEAFF,TGTGCCAGCAGTTACTCCAACTGGAGAGCCACTGAAGCTTTCTTT,NA,TRBV6-5,NA,TRBJ1-1
CASRESTDTQYF,TGTGCCAGCAGAGAGAGCACAGATACGCAGTATTTT,few,TRBV6-2/TRBV6-3,NA,TRBJ2-3
CAISEPTVQETQYF,TGTGCCATCAGTGAGCCGACAGTCCAAGAGACCCAGTACTTC,NA,TRBV10-3,NA,TRBJ2-5
CSAVRGPLSHDEQFF,TGCAGTGCTGTCCGGGGACCTCTCTCACACGATGAGCAGTTCTTC,NA,TRBV20-1,NA,TRBJ2-1
CASNGQGSYEQYF,TGTGCCAGCAATGGACAGGGTTCCTACGAGCAGTACTTC,NA,TRBV12-3/TRBV12-4,TRBD1,TRBJ2-7
CASSLSGEQETQYF,TGTGCCAGCAGTTTATCCGGGGAGCAGGAGACCCAGTACTTC,few,TRBV28,NA,TRBJ2-5
CASSSVAIGELFF,TGTGCCAGCAGCTCCGTAGCGATCGGGGAGCTGTTTTTT,NA,TRBV7-2,NA,TRBJ2-2
CASSLRGTRSTGELFF,TGCGCCAGCAGCTTGCGAGGGACGAGAAGTACCGGGGAGCTGTTTTTT,NA,TRBV5-1,NA,TRBJ2-2
CASSALRTSGGDSYEQYF,TGTGCCAGCAGTGCACTGAGGACTAGCGGGGGGGACTCCTACGAGCAGTACTTC,NA,TRBV2,TRBD2,TRBJ2-7
CAISTGTQETQYF,TGTGCCATCAGTACCGGGACCCAAGAGACCCAGTACTTC,few,TRBV10-3,NA,TRBJ2-5
CASSKRGLLGDEQFF,TGTGCCAGCTCAAAACGAGGCCTCCTGGGGGATGAGCAGTTCTTC,few,TRBV18,NA,TRBJ2-1
CASSGDRGNGYTF,TGTGCCAGCAGTGGGGACAGGGGCAATGGCTACACCTTC,many,TRBV2,TRBD1,TRBJ1-2
CAIRQDTHTDTQYF,TGTGCCATCAGGCAGGACACCCACACAGATACGCAGTATTTT,few,TRBV10-3,NA,TRBJ2-3
CASSLDAHDREAFF,TGCGCCAGCAGCTTGGACGCTCACGACAGGGAAGCTTTCTTT,NA,TRBV5-1,NA,TRBJ1-1
CSVETKHLNGYTF,TGCAGCGTTGAAACAAAACACCTCAATGGCTACACCTTC,few,TRBV29-1,NA,TRBJ1-2
CSVEDPRGRGRLTQYF,TGCAGCGTTGAAGACCCTAGGGGAAGGGGGCGCCTGACCCAGTACTTC,few,TRBV29-1,TRBD1,TRBJ2-5
CASSPPRIRVSYNEQFF,TGTGCCAGCTCACCACCCCGAATAAGGGTATCCTACAATGAGCAGTTCTTC,few,TRBV18,NA,TRBJ2-1
CSASGTSGRAEEQYF,TGCAGTGCCTCCGGGACTAGCGGGAGGGCCGAGGAGCAGTACTTC,few,TRBV20-1,TRBD2,TRBJ2-7
CSARGLAGMSYEQYF,TGCAGTGCTAGAGGACTAGCGGGCATGTCCTACGAGCAGTACTTC,NA,TRBV20-1,TRBD2,TRBJ2-7
CASSSDPTGELFF,TGTGCCAGCAGTTCGGACCCGACCGGGGAGCTGTTTTTT,NA,TRBV12-3/TRBV12-4,NA,TRBJ2-2
CASREYRQGRTPYEQYF,TGTGCCAGCAGAGAATATCGACAGGGAAGAACGCCCTACGAGCAGTACTTC,few,TRBV6-1,TRBD1,TRBJ2-7
CASSSVGGNEQFF,TGTGCCAGCAGCTCCGTCGGGGGCAATGAGCAGTTCTTC,NA,TRBV7-2,NA,TRBJ2-1
CASSQDLAGGPSGELFF,TGCGCCAGCAGCCAAGATCTAGCGGGAGGGCCTTCCGGGGAGCTGTTTTTT,NA,TRBV4-3,TRBD2,TRBJ2-2
CATSRDARQGDGYTF,TGTGCCACCAGCAGAGATGCTCGACAGGGGGATGGCTACACCTTC,NA,TRBV15,TRBD1,TRBJ1-2
CSAGVLAYEQYF,TGCAGTGCCGGAGTACTAGCCTACGAGCAGTACTTC,few,TRBV20-1,NA,TRBJ2-7
CASSLMGGRYEKLFF,TGTGCCAGCAGCTTGATGGGGGGCCGGTACGAAAAACTGTTTTTT,NA,TRBV5-5,NA,TRBJ1-4
CASRPSGGALVNEQFF,TGTGCCAGCAGGCCTAGCGGGGGGGCCCTGGTCAATGAGCAGTTCTTC,NA,TRBV7-2,TRBD2,TRBJ2-1
CASSQGDRGYEQYF,TGTGCCAGCAGCCAAGGCGACAGGGGATACGAGCAGTACTTC,many,TRBV3-1,TRBD1,TRBJ2-7
CASSPPSAGVGETQYF,TGTGCCAGCAGTCCCCCATCAGCGGGAGTAGGAGAGACCCAGTACTTC,NA,TRBV6-2/TRBV6-3,TRBD2,TRBJ2-5
CASSYSFTHDNEQFF,TGTGCCAGCAGTTACTCGTTTACCCACGACAATGAGCAGTTCTTC,many,TRBV6-2/TRBV6-3,NA,TRBJ2-1
CASSSGSGTYEQYF,TGCGCCAGCAGCTCTGGCAGCGGGACCTACGAGCAGTACTTC,few,TRBV5-1,TRBD2,TRBJ2-7
CASSWGNSYEQYF,TGTGCCAGCAGTTGGGGTAACTCCTACGAGCAGTACTTC,NA,TRBV6-2/TRBV6-3,NA,TRBJ2-7
CASSGGTSGKETQYF,TGTGCCAGCAGCGGGGGGACTAGCGGAAAAGAGACCCAGTACTTC,few,TRBV2,TRBD2,TRBJ2-5
CASSQDVYSLSLYF,TGCGCCAGCAGCCAAGATGTTTACAGTTTATCCCTGTACTTC,NA,TRBV4-3,NA,TRBJ2-5
CASSPSGDTATGELFF,TGCGCCAGCAGCCCATCAGGGGACACCGCGACCGGGGAGCTGTTTTTT,NA,TRBV5-1,NA,TRBJ2-2
CSASLGSGYGYTF,TGCAGTGCTAGTTTAGGGTCTGGCTATGGCTACACCTTC,NA,TRBV20-1,NA,TRBJ1-2
CASSQVSWLAGYEQYF,TGTGCCAGCTCCCAGGTCAGTTGGCTAGCCGGCTACGAGCAGTACTTC,NA,TRBV18,NA,TRBJ2-7
CASSDYQGWTEAFF,TGTGCCAGCAGTGATTACCAAGGGTGGACTGAAGCTTTCTTT,few,TRBV6-1,NA,TRBJ1-1
CAIRPRETYEQYF,TGTGCCATCAGACCCAGAGAAACCTACGAGCAGTACTTC,NA,TRBV10-3,NA,TRBJ2-7
CASSLRRSVFPHSGNTIYF,TGTGCCAGCAGCTTACGGCGCTCAGTTTTCCCCCACTCTGGAAACACCATATATTTT,few,TRBV7-8,NA,TRBJ1-3
CASTLLAEVTNEQFF,TGTGCCAGCACCCTACTAGCGGAGGTGACCAATGAGCAGTTCTTC,few,TRBV12-3/TRBV12-4,TRBD2,TRBJ2-1
CASSYSNGIYGYTF,TGTGCCAGCAGTTACTCGAATGGGATCTATGGCTACACCTTC,once,TRBV6-5,NA,TRBJ1-2
CASSITGGTGELFF,TGTGCCAGTAGTATAACTGGCGGCACCGGGGAGCTGTTTTTT,NA,TRBV19,NA,TRBJ2-2
CASSQGQGSTDTQYF,TGTGCCAGCAGCCAAGGACAGGGGAGCACAGATACGCAGTATTTT,few,TRBV7-9,TRBD1,TRBJ2-3